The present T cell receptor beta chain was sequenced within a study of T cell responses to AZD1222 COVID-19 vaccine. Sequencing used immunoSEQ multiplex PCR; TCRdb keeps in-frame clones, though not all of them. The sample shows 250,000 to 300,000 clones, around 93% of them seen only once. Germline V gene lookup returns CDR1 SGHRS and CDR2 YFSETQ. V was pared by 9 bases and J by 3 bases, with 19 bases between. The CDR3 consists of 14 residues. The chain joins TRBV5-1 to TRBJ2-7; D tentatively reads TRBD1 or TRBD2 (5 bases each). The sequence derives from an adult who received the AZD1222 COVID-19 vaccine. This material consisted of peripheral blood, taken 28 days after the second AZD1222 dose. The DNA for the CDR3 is TGCGCCACCAGAGTAGGGCCAGGGAGCTACGAGCAGTACTTC. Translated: CATRVGPGSYEQYF.